What follows are 8 T cell receptor beta chains derived from one specimen sequenced in a study of blood T cell repertoires in COVID-19. The assay was immunoSEQ multiplex PCR, and TCRdb's table has in-frame clones only and misses some. Of 150,000 or so clones listed, roughly 86% were seen once; the top ten hold about 0.6%. Sequenced sample: peripheral blood. Receptor source: a man aged 60-69 years with COVID-19, enrolled during active disease.

The chain couples TRBV12-3 or TRBV12-4 to TRBJ2-5; D is uncertain. This CDR3 comprises 12 residues. V gave up 2 bases and J gave up 5 bases, with 6 bases separating them. The CDR3 sequence: CASSLIVETQYF. The CDR3 bases are TGTGCCAGCAGTTTAATCGTCGAGACCCAGTACTTC.

The gene calls are TRBV7-9 and TRBJ1-3, with D unclear. Germline CDR1 is SEHNR and CDR2 is FQNEAQ (reference sequence). Trimming took off 5 bases at V and 0 bases at J, with 14 bases between the two ends. This CDR3 region has 16 residues. In DNA, the CDR3 is TGTGCCAGCAGCATCTCCACAGCAATCTCTGGAAACACCATATATTTT. This sequence encodes CASSISTAISGNTIYF. Based on the CDR3 plus reference TRBV7-9 and TRBJ1-3, the full variable domain is DTGVSQNPRHKITKRGQNVTFRCDPISEHNRLYWYRQTLGQGPEFLTYFQNEAQLEKSRLLSDRFSAERPKGSFSTLEIQRTEQGDSAMYLCASSISTAISGNTIYFGEGSWLTVV.

The genes are TRBV5-1 and TRBJ1-2; D perhaps matches TRBD1 (6 bases). The CDR3 runs 14 residues. Trimming removed 1 base from V and 4 bases from J, with 11 bases in between. CDR1 is SGHRS, CDR2 YFSETQ, per germline. The CDR3 region is CASSLRGGAYGYTF. CDR3 nucleotides: TGCGCCAGCAGCTTGCGCGGGGGCGCCTATGGCTACACCTTC. Supplemented by reference TRBV5-1 and TRBJ1-2, the full variable domain reads KAGVTQTPRYLIKTRGQQVTLSCSPISGHRSVSWYQQTPGQGLQFLFEYFSETQRNKGNFPGRFSGRQFSNSRSEMNVSTLELGDSALYLCASSLRGGAYGYTFGSGTRLTVV.

The gene calls are TRBV9 and TRBJ2-3, with D perhaps TRBD2 (5 bases). Germline V gives CDR1 SGDLS, CDR2 YYNGEE. Deletions cut 2 bases from V and 8 bases from J, with 12 bases between. The length of the CDR3 is 13 residues. As DNA, the CDR3 is TGTGCCAGCAGCGTCGGACGGGAAGTTACGCAGTATTTT. This translates into CASSVGREVTQYF.

The rearrangement uses TRBV6-6 and TRBJ1-2; perhaps TRBD1 as D (6 bases). V was trimmed by 6 bases and J by 4 bases, leaving 12 bases between them. Germline CDR1 is MNHNY and CDR2 is SVGAGI (reference sequence). The CDR3 is 13 residues long. The CDR3: CASSPARGYGYTF. As DNA, the CDR3 is TGTGCCAGCAGCCCCGCCAGGGGCTATGGCTACACCTTC.

The chain carries TRBV18 and TRBJ1-1; a possible D gene is TRBD1 (6 bases). The CDR3 consists of 13 residues. The ends were cut back, 5 bases at V and 5 bases at J, with 12 bases in the middle. Germline assignment: CDR1 KGHSH and CDR2 LQKENI. The CDR3 sequence is CASSSTGTTEAFF. The CDR3 coding sequence is TGTGCCAGCTCATCTACCGGGACAACTGAAGCTTTCTTT.

V and J are TRBV2 and TRBJ1-3; D remains unclear. Between the trimmed V and J ends, which lost 6 bases and 0 bases, there was a span of 9 bases. There are 14 residues in the CDR3. Germline CDR1 SNHLY, CDR2 FYNNEI. CDR3 protein: CASSPQFSGNTIYF. CDR3 nucleotide sequence: TGTGCCAGCAGCCCACAGTTCTCTGGAAACACCATATATTTT.

CDR3 nucleotide sequence: TGTGCCTGGAGTGTAGGGGTGATACAGCCCCAGCATTTT. Amino acids: CAWSVGVIQPQHF. This sequence joins TRBV30 and TRBJ1-5, with TRBD1 as a possible D gene (5 bases). Germline assignment: CDR1 GTSNPN and CDR2 SVGIG (reference sequence). Trimming took 0 bases from V and 7 from J, leaving 10 bases between them. The CDR3 has 13 amino acids.